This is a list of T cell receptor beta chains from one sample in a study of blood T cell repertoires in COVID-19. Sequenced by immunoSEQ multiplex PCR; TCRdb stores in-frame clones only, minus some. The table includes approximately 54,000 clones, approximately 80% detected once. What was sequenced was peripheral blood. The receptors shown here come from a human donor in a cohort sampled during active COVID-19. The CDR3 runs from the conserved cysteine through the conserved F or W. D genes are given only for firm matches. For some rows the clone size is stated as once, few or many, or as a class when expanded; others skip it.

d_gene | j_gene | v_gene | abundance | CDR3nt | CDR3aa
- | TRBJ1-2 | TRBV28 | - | TGTGCCAGCAGTTTATCACAGGGCCGCTATGGCTACACCTTC | CASSLSQGRYGYTF
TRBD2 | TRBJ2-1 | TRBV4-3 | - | TGCGCCAGCAGCCAGGCCGGTGGGACTAGCGGGAGGAATGAGCAGTTCTTC | CASSQAGGTSGRNEQFF
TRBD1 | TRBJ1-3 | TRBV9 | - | TGTGCCAGCAGTACAGGGGACTTCTCTGGAAACACCATATATTTT | CASSTGDFSGNTIYF
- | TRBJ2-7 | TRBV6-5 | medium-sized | TGTGCCAGCAGTTACTCATGGCAGGATCCCTACGAGCAGTACTTC | CASSYSWQDPYEQYF
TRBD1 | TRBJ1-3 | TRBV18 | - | TGTGCCAGCTCACCGGGGACAGGGTCAGGAAACACCATATATTTT | CASSPGTGSGNTIYF
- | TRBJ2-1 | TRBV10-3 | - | TGTGCCATCAGTGAGCGGGACAATGAGCAGTTCTTC | CAISERDNEQFF
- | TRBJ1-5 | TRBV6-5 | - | TGTGCCAGCAGACAGGGCCGGTGGAATCAGCCCCAGCATTTT | CASRQGRWNQPQHF
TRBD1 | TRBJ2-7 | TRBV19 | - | TGTGCCAGTAGAAGGGGACAGGGAGACGAGCAGTACTTC | CASRRGQGDEQYF
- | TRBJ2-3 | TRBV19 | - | TGTGCCAGTAGTATTCTCAGCGCTCCTAGCACAGATACGCAGTATTTT | CASSILSAPSTDTQYF
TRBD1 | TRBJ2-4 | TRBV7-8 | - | TGTGCCAGCAGCCCCGACAGGGGACGAAACATTCAGTACTTC | CASSPDRGRNIQYF
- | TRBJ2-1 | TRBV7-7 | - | TGTGCTAGCAGCCCCTCTAGACTAGGCAATGAGCAGTTCTTC | CASSPSRLGNEQFF
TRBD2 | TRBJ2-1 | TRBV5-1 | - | TGCGCCAGCAGCTTGTGGGCTAGCGGGATCAATGAGCAGTTCTTC | CASSLWASGINEQFF
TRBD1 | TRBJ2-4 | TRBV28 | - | TGTGCCAGCACCATACAGGGGGGACAGGCGGCAAACATTCAGTACTTC | CASTIQGGQAANIQYF
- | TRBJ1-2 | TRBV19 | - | TGTGCCAGTAGTATGGAGGGTTTGGATGGCTACACCTTC | CASSMEGLDGYTF
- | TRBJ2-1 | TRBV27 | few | TGTGCCAGCAGTTTCATGGGGACAAGCTCCTACAATGAGCAGTTCTTC | CASSFMGTSSYNEQFF
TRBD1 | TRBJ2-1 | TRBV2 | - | TGTGCCAGCAGTCAGGGAAAGGGACAGGGGACTTCCAGGGGGTTCTTC | CASSQGKGQGTSRGFF
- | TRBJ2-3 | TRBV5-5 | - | TGTGCCAGCAGCTTGGAGACAAGGCAGGTTACAGATACGCAGTATTTT | CASSLETRQVTDTQYF
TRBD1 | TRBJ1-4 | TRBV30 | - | TGTGCCTGGAGAGGGACAGGGAAAATTGAAAAACTGTTTTTT | CAWRGTGKIEKLFF
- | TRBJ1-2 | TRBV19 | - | TGTGCCAGTAGTATTCAGATGGGGGGTCCTTATGGCTACACCTTC | CASSIQMGGPYGYTF
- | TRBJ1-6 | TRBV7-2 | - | TGTGCCAGCAGCTTAGATGCTCTACAGGGAAGCTCCTATAATTCACCCCTCCACTTT | CASSLDALQGSSYNSPLHF
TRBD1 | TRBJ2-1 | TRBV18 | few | TGTGCCAGCTCACCACCGGGACAGGGCTACAATGAGCAGTTCTTC | CASSPPGQGYNEQFF
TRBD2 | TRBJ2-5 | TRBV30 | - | TGTGCCTCTGAGCGGGGGAAAGAGACCCAGTACTTC | CASERGKETQYF
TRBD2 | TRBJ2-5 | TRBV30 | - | TGTGCCTGGAGCCCGACTAGCGGGCTGGGGGAGACCCAGTACTTC | CAWSPTSGLGETQYF
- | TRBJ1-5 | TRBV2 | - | TGTGCCAGCAGTGAAGTAGGGGAGGAGCAGCCCCAGCATTTT | CASSEVGEEQPQHF
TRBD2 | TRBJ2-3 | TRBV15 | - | TGTGCCACCAGAAAGACTAGCGACAGCACAGATACGCAGTATTTT | CATRKTSDSTDTQYF
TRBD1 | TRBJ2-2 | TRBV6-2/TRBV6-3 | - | TGTGCCAGCAGTTTACTGAGACAGGGGACCGGGGAGCTGTTTTTT | CASSLLRQGTGELFF
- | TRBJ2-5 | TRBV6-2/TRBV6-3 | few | TGTGCCAGCAGTTACTCGAAAGGACTGGGGTCGACCCAGTACTTC | CASSYSKGLGSTQYF
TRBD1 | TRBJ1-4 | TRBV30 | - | TGTGCCTGGAGTGTTGGGACAGGGCATGAAAAACTGTTTTTT | CAWSVGTGHEKLFF
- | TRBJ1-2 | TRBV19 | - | TGTGCCAGTAGTGTACAGGGTCCGGAGTACTATGGCTACACCTTC | CASSVQGPEYYGYTF
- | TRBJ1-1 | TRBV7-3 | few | TGTGCCAGCAGCTTGACAGTAAACACTGAAGCTTTCTTT | CASSLTVNTEAFF
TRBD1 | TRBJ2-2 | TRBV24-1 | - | TGTGCCACCAGTGACCTGGGGACAGGGGTCCACACCGGGGAGCTGTTTTTT | CATSDLGTGVHTGELFF
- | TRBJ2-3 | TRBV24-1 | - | TGTGCCACCAGTGATTCACAGGGAAACACAGATACGCAGTATTTT | CATSDSQGNTDTQYF
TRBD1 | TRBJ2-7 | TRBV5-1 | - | TGCGCCAGCAGCTTGGGATCTGCAGGGGGCTACGAGCAGTACTTC | CASSLGSAGGYEQYF
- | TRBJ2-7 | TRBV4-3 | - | TGCGCCAGCAGCCAAGTGCAAGGACTTTACGAGCAGTACTTC | CASSQVQGLYEQYF
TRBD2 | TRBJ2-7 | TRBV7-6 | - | TGTGCCAGCAGCTCAGCAGCGGGAGAGAGCTACGAGCAGTACTTC | CASSSAAGESYEQYF
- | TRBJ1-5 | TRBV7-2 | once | TGTGCCAGCAGCGACGGGGTTAATCAGCCCCAGCATTTT | CASSDGVNQPQHF
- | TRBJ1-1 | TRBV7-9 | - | TGTGCCAGCAGCGCCCCCGGGGCTGAAGCTTTCTTT | CASSAPGAEAFF
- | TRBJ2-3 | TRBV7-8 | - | TGTGCCAGCAGCTTACGGTCAGGGAGCACAGATACGCAGTATTTT | CASSLRSGSTDTQYF
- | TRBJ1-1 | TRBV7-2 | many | TGTGCCAGCAGCGCCTCGGTGCCGGGTGAAGCTTTCTTT | CASSASVPGEAFF
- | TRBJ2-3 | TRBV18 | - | TGTGCCAGCTCAACTACTAGCACAGATACGCAGTATTTT | CASSTTSTDTQYF
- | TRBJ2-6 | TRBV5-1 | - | TGCGCCAGCAGCTTAAATCCAGGCTCTGGGGCCAACGTCCTGACTTTC | CASSLNPGSGANVLTF
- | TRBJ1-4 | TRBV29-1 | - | TGCAGCGTTGTTCATGCAACTAATGAAAAACTGTTTTTT | CSVVHATNEKLFF
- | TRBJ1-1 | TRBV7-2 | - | TGTGCCAGCAGCTTAGGTGCCCGGGAGGTGAACACTGAAGCTTTCTTT | CASSLGAREVNTEAFF
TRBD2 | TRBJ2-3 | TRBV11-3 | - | TGTGCCAGCAGCCGCTACGGGGGGGATACGCAGTATTTT | CASSRYGGDTQYF
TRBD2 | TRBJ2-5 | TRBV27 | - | TGTGCCAGCACCGAGGTCGGGGGGGAGACCCAGTACTTC | CASTEVGGETQYF
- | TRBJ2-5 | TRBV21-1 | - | TGTGCCAGCAGCATAGGGGGAAGCGGGAGACCAACCACCTATCACCAAGAGACCCAGTACTTC | CASSIGGSGRPTTYHQETQYF
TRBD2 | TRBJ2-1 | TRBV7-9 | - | TGTGCCAGCAGCTTTGCACTAGCGGGAGGCAATGAGCAGTTCTTC | CASSFALAGGNEQFF
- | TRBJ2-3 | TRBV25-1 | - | TGTGCCAGCAGTGAACAAGATACGCAGTATTTT | CASSEQDTQYF
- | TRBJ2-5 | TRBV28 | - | TGTGCCAGCAGTTTTATAGGGGAGGGGGGAGAGACCCAGTACTTC | CASSFIGEGGETQYF
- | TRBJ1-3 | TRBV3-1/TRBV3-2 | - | TGTGCCAGCAGCTTTACGGGTCCTACTGGAAACACCATATATTTT | CASSFTGPTGNTIYF
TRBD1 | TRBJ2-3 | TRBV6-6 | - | TGTGCCAGCACACCACAGGGGGCGAGCACAGATACGCAGTATTTT | CASTPQGASTDTQYF
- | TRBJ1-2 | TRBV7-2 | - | TGTGCCAGCAGCTTAGGTGGAGGGAACTATGGCTACACCTTC | CASSLGGGNYGYTF
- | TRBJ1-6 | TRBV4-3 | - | TGCGCCAGCAGCCAACAGACTAGTTCACCCCTCCACTTT | CASSQQTSSPLHF
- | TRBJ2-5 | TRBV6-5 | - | TGTGCCAGCAGTTACAGGGGGCAAGAGACCCAGTACTTC | CASSYRGQETQYF
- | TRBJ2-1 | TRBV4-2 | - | TGTGCCAGCAGCCAAGTATTGGCTAGTGACGTCGATGAGCAGTTCTTC | CASSQVLASDVDEQFF